One sample yielded the 24 T cell receptor beta chains listed below, sequenced in a study of blood T cell repertoires in COVID-19. Libraries were prepared by immunoSEQ multiplex PCR; TCRdb keeps only in-frame clonotypes and omits some of them. The sample has approximately 190,000 clones, roughly four fifths seen once; the top ten hold around an eighth. The sequencing sample was made of peripheral blood. The receptors were sampled from a man between 25 and 39 years old with active or convalescent COVID-19.

The rearrangement uses TRBV2 and TRBJ2-1; maybe TRBD1 (6 bases). V was trimmed by 6 bases and J by 7 bases, leaving 19 bases between them. The germline gives CDR1 SNHLY, CDR2 FYNNEI. This CDR3 comprises 15 residues. CDR3 residues: CASSYTGKLVNEQFF. DNA of the CDR3: TGTGCCAGCAGCTATACAGGGAAATTGGTAAATGAGCAGTTCTTC.

The chain links TRBV5-6 to TRBJ2-4, with 7 nucleotides matching TRBD1. This CDR3 contains 16 residues. The V segment lost 4 bases and the J segment 0 bases; nucleotides outside the gene matches: 7. Germline CDR1 SGHDT, CDR2 YYEEEE. The CDR3 spells CASSPPGQLAKNIQYF. For the CDR3, the DNA is TGTGCCAGCAGCCCTCCGGGACAGCTAGCCAAAAACATTCAGTACTTC.

The chain has TRBV9 and TRBJ1-2, with 9 bases lining up with TRBD1. V was pared by 4 bases and J by 5 bases, with 12 bases of the junction left unmatched. There are 16 residues in the CDR3. Germline assignment: CDR1 SGDLS and CDR2 YYNGEE. The CDR3 protein is CASSPRRGQGEYGYTF. The CDR3 DNA sequence: TGTGCCAGCAGCCCCCGTCGGGGACAGGGAGAGTATGGCTACACCTTC.

V and J are TRBV29-1 and TRBJ1-1, with a possible D match to TRBD1 (5 bases). CDR1 is SQVTM and CDR2 is ANQGSEA in the germline V gene. The CDR3 consists of 13 residues. The V gene lost 6 bases and the J gene lost 0 bases, with 11 bases spanning the gap. CDR3 in amino acids: CSVAGRLNTEAFF. The CDR3 DNA reads TGCAGCGTCGCAGGGCGGCTGAACACTGAAGCTTTCTTT. The full variable domain, rest sourced from reference TRBV29-1 and TRBJ1-1, is SAVISQKPSRDICQRGTSLTIQCQVDSQVTMMFWYRQQPGQSLTLIATANQGSEATYESGFVIDKFPISRPNLTFSTLTVSNMSPEDSSIYLCSVAGRLNTEAFFGQGTRLTVV.

The chain couples TRBV25-1 to TRBJ1-2; no clear D. V was trimmed by 5 bases and J by 5 bases, leaving 24 bases between them. In germline, CDR1 is MGHDK, CDR2 SYGVNS. This CDR3 has 17 residues. CDR3 sequence reads: CASSSYRVVAIEYGYTF. CDR3 sequence (DNA): TGTGCCAGCAGTTCGTACCGAGTCGTAGCGATAGAGTATGGCTACACCTTC.

The rearrangement joins TRBV4-2 to TRBJ2-3, with TRBD1 identical over 8 bases. Germline trimming cut 2 bases from V and 4 bases from J; bases unmatched to any gene: 5. Germline CDR1 reads LGHNA; CDR2 reads YNFKEQ. The CDR3 length is 15 residues. The CDR3 DNA follows: TGTGCCAGCAGCCAAATAGGGACAGGCCCAGATACGCAGTATTTT. Translated, it gives CASSQIGTGPDTQYF.

This chain connects TRBV25-1 to TRBJ1-2; D remains ambiguous. The germline CDR1 and CDR2 sequences are MGHDK and SYGVNS. V was shortened by 4 bases and J by 2 bases, with 5 bases between the two germline ends. The CDR3 spans 12 residues. The CDR3 loop reads CASSVQNYGYTF. The CDR3 coding sequence is TGTGCCAGCAGTGTTCAGAACTATGGCTACACCTTC.

This clone was seen just once. This chain uses TRBV28 with TRBJ1-3, with D unresolved. Germline assignment: CDR1 MDHEN and CDR2 SYDVKM. V was clipped by 5 bases and J by 2 bases, with 19 bases between them. The CDR3 is 17 residues long. CDR3 DNA sequence: TGTGCCAGCAGTCCCGCCCCTTTCGCAGGCACTGGAAACACCATATATTTT. Translation: CASSPAPFAGTGNTIYF.

Of note for this clone: One end of the junction fails to match germline, which may point to a read error. The J gene is TRBJ2-1, the V gene TRBV9, with 10 bases identical to TRBD2. This CDR3 is 15 amino acids long. CDR1 is SGDLS, CDR2 YYNGEE, per germline. CDR3: CASSPSGGAYNEQFF. In DNA, the CDR3 is TGTGCCAGCAGCCCCAGCGGGGGGGCCTATAATGAGCAGTTCTTC.

The chain is built from TRBV11-3 and TRBJ1-1; no clear D. Germline CDR1 is SGHNT and CDR2 is YENEEA. Trimming removed 5 bases at V and 3 bases at J, with 10 bases between. There are 13 residues in the CDR3. Here the CDR3 reads CASSRGSDTEAFF. The DNA for the CDR3 is TGTGCCAGCAGCCGCGGGTCAGACACTGAAGCTTTCTTT.

The chain joins TRBV28 to TRBJ1-5; 8 nucleotides line up with TRBD1. The germline V gene encodes CDR1 MDHEN and CDR2 SYDVKM. This CDR3 has 18 residues. Germline trimming cut 0 bases from V and 0 bases from J; bases unmatched to any gene: 7. CDR3 sequence: CASSLWDRALHSNQPQHF. In DNA form, the CDR3 reads TGTGCCAGCAGTTTATGGGACAGGGCCCTTCATAGCAATCAGCCCCAGCATTTT.

Only one count was recorded for this clone. The genes are TRBV7-2 and TRBJ1-2; no reliable D call. The CDR3 consists of 14 residues. Germline assignment: CDR1 SGHTA and CDR2 FQGNSA. The V end was cut by 4 bases, the J end by 4 bases, with 13 bases between. The CDR3 reads CASSSPRSSYGYTF. CDR3 DNA: TGTGCCAGCAGCTCCCCAAGGAGCAGCTATGGCTACACCTTC. Full variable domain (outside the CDR3, taken from reference TRBV7-2 and TRBJ1-2): GAGVSQSPSNKVTEKGKDVELRCDPISGHTALYWYRQSLGQGLEFLIYFQGNSAPDKSGLPSDRFSAERTGGSVSTLTIQRTQQEDSAVYLCASSSPRSSYGYTFGSGTRLTVV.

The chain employs TRBV24-1 and TRBJ2-2, with D possibly being TRBD2 (5 bases). Trimming left V 2 bases short and J 4 bases short, with 16 bases between. Germline values: CDR1 KGHDR, CDR2 SFDVKD. The CDR3 is 17 residues long. The CDR3 spells CATSDSRGTAGTGELFF. CDR3 DNA: TGTGCCACCAGTGATTCCCGGGGTACGGCAGGCACCGGGGAGCTGTTTTTT.

The chain employs TRBV12-3 or TRBV12-4 and TRBJ2-3; the D is unclear. CDR3 size: 12 residues. V dropped 4 bases and J dropped 4 bases, with 6 bases sitting between them. The DNA for the CDR3 is TGTGCCAGCAGTTCCCTATCAGATACGCAGTATTTT. As protein: CASSSLSDTQYF.

This chain connects TRBV10-3 to TRBJ1-2, with TRBD1 identical over 9 bases. The CDR3 is 14 residues long. Germline V CDR1 and CDR2: ENHRY, SYGVKD. V shed 10 bases, J shed 1 base, and the junction held 7 bases outside the gene matches. CDR3 coding DNA: TGTGCCACCTTACCGACAGGGGGTAACTATGGCTACACCTTC. It translates to CATLPTGGNYGYTF.

As DNA, the CDR3 is TGCAGCGCGGGACGGGGGGATCAGCCCCAGCATTTT. Translated: CSAGRGDQPQHF. The chain carries TRBV29-1 and TRBJ1-5; D is perhaps TRBD1 (5 bases). From germline, CDR1 is SQVTM and CDR2 ANQGSEA. Trimming left V 7 bases short and J 5 bases short, with 12 bases between. The CDR3 contains 12 residues. Full variable domain (remainder filled in from reference TRBV29-1 and TRBJ1-5): SAVISQKPSRDICQRGTSLTIQCQVDSQVTMMFWYRQQPGQSLTLIATANQGSEATYESGFVIDKFPISRPNLTFSTLTVSNMSPEDSSIYLCSAGRGDQPQHFGDGTRLSIL.

This clone is a singleton in its sample. The J gene is TRBJ2-5, the V gene TRBV11-3; TRBD1 agrees at 7 bases. Germline-derived CDR1 and CDR2 are SGHNT and YENEEA. With V trimmed by 1 base and J by 5 bases, 4 bases remained unmatched. The CDR3 loop spans 14 amino acids. CDR3 DNA: TGTGCCAGCAGCTTAGCGACAGGGCTGGAGACCCAGTACTTC. It yields the protein CASSLATGLETQYF.

This clone was found once. The CDR3 coding sequence is TGTGCCACCAGTGAGTCGGACTTCACAGATACGCAGTATTTT. This translates into CATSESDFTDTQYF. The V and J genes are TRBV24-1 and TRBJ2-3, with a tentative D call TRBD2 (5 bases). Trimming took off 4 bases at V and 2 bases at J, with 9 bases between the two ends. Germline CDR1 reads KGHDR; CDR2 reads SFDVKD. This CDR3 region has 14 residues.

The chain recombines TRBV2 with TRBJ1-6; 9 nucleotides agree with TRBD1. V trimming: 6 bases; J trimming: 7 bases; junction bases outside the gene matches: 10. In germline, CDR1 is SNHLY, CDR2 FYNNEI. This CDR3 is built from 16 residues. CDR3 sequence reads: CASRARTGERNSPLHF. The CDR3 region has the DNA TGTGCCAGCAGAGCCCGGACAGGGGAAAGGAATTCACCCCTCCACTTT.

V usage is TRBV7-7 and J usage is TRBJ2-3; 10 nucleotides line up with TRBD1. Germline-derived CDR1 and CDR2 are SSHAT and FNYEAQ (reference sequence). CDR3 length: 13 residues. CDR3 amino acids: CASGTGAADTQYF. As DNA, the CDR3 is TGTGCTAGCGGGACAGGGGCGGCAGATACGCAGTATTTT.

The rearrangement uses TRBV5-3 and TRBJ2-7; TRBD2 agrees at 12 bases. TRBV5-3 is classed as an ORF, of uncertain function. V lost 4 bases to trimming and J lost 7 bases; unmatched junction nucleotides: 21. The CDR3 totals 19 residues. CDR3 in amino acids: CARSVQGGRLAGAPREQYF. The DNA of the CDR3 is TGTGCCAGAAGCGTACAGGGGGGCCGACTAGCGGGAGCGCCTAGAGAGCAGTACTTC.

The gene calls are TRBV27 and TRBJ2-6; 13 bases line up with TRBD2. This CDR3 contains 17 residues. Per germline, CDR1 MNHEY and CDR2 SMNVEV (reference sequence). With 6 bases clipped from V and 1 base from J, the junction kept 3 bases outside the gene matches. The CDR3 protein is CASSLLAGGSGANVLTF. CDR3 bases: TGTGCCAGCAGCTTACTAGCGGGGGGGTCTGGGGCCAACGTCCTGACTTTC.

V and J are TRBV19 and TRBJ2-5, with 13 nucleotides matching TRBD2. Germline V CDR1 and CDR2: LNHDA, SQIVND (reference sequence). V lost 5 bases to trimming and J lost 4 bases; unmatched junction nucleotides: 7. There are 16 residues in the CDR3. The CDR3 bases are TGTGCCAGTAGTCCTCAGACTAGCGGGGGGCCAGAGACCCAGTACTTC. It translates to CASSPQTSGGPETQYF.

V usage is TRBV4-1 and J usage is TRBJ2-7; 8 bases fit TRBD2. The CDR3 has 17 residues. CDR1 MGHRA and CDR2 YSYEKL come from the germline V gene. Trimming removed 4 bases from V and 2 bases from J; junction bases left unmatched: 13. Written as DNA, the CDR3 is TGCGCCAGCAGCCTCCGTGTCAGAACGGGAGGGACCTACGAGCAGTACTTC. Translation gives CASSLRVRTGGTYEQYF.